The T cell receptor (beta chain) under discussion was sequenced for a study of T-cell reconstitution after alpha-beta-depleted transplantation in children. Findings of the study overall: The study reportedly traced alpha-beta T cells about two months after transplant to several hundred expanded graft clones. The study traced high day-60 TCRbeta diversity in some patients to surviving recipient T cells and thymic progenitors. Counts and diversity of T cells one year after transplant came mostly from newly produced T cells.

This clonotype was counted at least ten times. Its antigen remains unknown. Unique molecular identifiers featured in how the TCRbeta library was prepared. Using its own MiXCR run on the PCR reads, TCRdb lists one record per CDR3 protein. The table records 90,000 to 100,000 distinct CDR3 sequences, more than 20% of them present only once. Looked up from germline, CDR1 is MGHRA and CDR2 is YSYEKL. Deletions cut 4 bases from V and 1 base from J, with 16 bases between. The CDR3 sequence is 16 residues long. The source is a boy aged 2 to 9 with acute lymphoblastic leukemia, due to receive a stem cell transplant. The sequencing here drew on PBMCs, taken before TCRalphabeta/CD19-depleted stem cell transplant. V and J are TRBV4-1 and TRBJ2-5, with D perhaps matching TRBD2 (6 bases). CDR3 sequence (DNA): TGCGCCAGCAGCCTGGCCGCTAGCGCCTTCCAAGAGACCCAGTACTTC. It encodes CASSLAASAFQETQYF.